One and the same sample provided the 9 T cell receptor beta chains below, sequenced in a study of spatial heterogeneity in lung cancer. Study-wide results and limits: Counts of expanded alpha and beta TCRs within tumors tracked the tumor nonsynonymous mutation count.

These receptors' antigens are unknown. The time point is: sample taken at primary tumor resection. TCRdb independently ran MiXCR on the 5' RACE reads; one entry per CDR3 protein. The data contain a few thousand distinct CDR3 sequences, approximately 31% of them singletons. Sequenced material: lung tumor tissue, taken at surgery. All receptors come from a female donor with early-stage non-small cell lung cancer.

This rearrangement joins TRBV4-3 to TRBJ2-1, with D possibly being TRBD2 (6 bases). Germline CDR1 is LGHNA and CDR2 is YSLEER. The CDR3 totals 13 residues. The germline V and J ends were trimmed by 3 bases and 10 bases, with 13 bases remaining between them. The CDR3 loop is CASSQIAAGEQFF. The CDR3 region has the DNA TGCGCCAGCAGCCAGATAGCGGCGGGGGAGCAGTTCTTC.

At least ten counts were recorded for this clonotype. This rearrangement joins TRBV20-1 to TRBJ2-1; the D gene could be TRBD1 or TRBD2 (6 bases each). Trimming cost V 0 bases and J 0 bases, with 12 bases left between them. CDR1 and CDR2 (germline): DFQATT, SNEGSKA (reference sequence). The length of the CDR3 is 16 residues. DNA of the CDR3: TGCAGTGCTAGAGATCGGGGGCCTACCTCCTACAATGAGCAGTTCTTC. The encoded protein is CSARDRGPTSYNEQFF.

J is TRBJ2-6 and V is TRBV4-1; D may correspond to TRBD1 or TRBD2 (7 bases each). The germline V and J ends were trimmed by 1 base and 2 bases, with 12 bases remaining between them. This CDR3 has 17 amino acids. Per the germline V gene, CDR1 is MGHRA and CDR2 is YSYEKL. In DNA form, the CDR3 reads TGCGCCAGCAGCCAAGGGGAGGGGGCCACTGGGGCCAACGTCCTGACTTTC. Encoded protein: CASSQGEGATGANVLTF.

CDR3 in DNA: TGTGCCAGCTCCCTGGGCAGGCGGAATCAGCCCCAGCATTTT. The encoded protein is CASSLGRRNQPQHF. The chain joins TRBV18 to TRBJ1-5; no clear D. The CDR3 runs 14 residues. Deletions cut 6 bases from V and 4 bases from J, with 13 bases between. Germline loops: CDR1 KGHSH, CDR2 LQKENI.

As for this clonotype: It is likely a read error, because the conserved phenylalanine at the end of the CDR3 is missing. The CDR3 DNA is TGTGCCAGCAGCCAAGGTTTGAGGACTGAAGCTTTCCTT. Translating it yields CASSQGLRTEAFL. The chain carries TRBV14 and TRBJ1-1; D remains ambiguous. CDR3 size: 13 residues. CDR1 SGHDN and CDR2 FVKESK come from the germline V gene. Trimming cost V 1 base and J 5 bases, with 8 bases left between them.

This clonotype was found many times. This chain joins TRBV5-1 and TRBJ2-1; D is ambiguous. V was trimmed by 4 bases and J by 6 bases, leaving 17 bases between them. Germline CDR1 reads SGHRS; CDR2 reads YFSETQ. The CDR3 has 15 residues. The chain's CDR3 is CASSHRAAASNEQFF. The CDR3 nucleotides are TGCGCCAGCAGCCATAGGGCGGCCGCAAGCAATGAGCAGTTCTTC.

This clonotype was counted ten times or more. The chain employs TRBV3-1 and TRBJ2-1, with TRBD2 identical over 7 bases. CDR3 length: 18 residues. CDR1 LGHDT and CDR2 YNNKEL come from the germline V gene (reference sequence). V shed 4 bases and J 8 bases; nucleotides not matched to a gene: 20. The CDR3 DNA reads as TGTGCCAGCAGCCCCAGAGGACTAGGTCCACGCGAACGGGATGAGCAGTTCTTC. This sequence encodes CASSPRGLGPRERDEQFF.

This clonotype was detected only a few times. This chain uses TRBV7-7 with TRBJ2-5, with a weak D call TRBD1 (5 bases). V was cut by 5 bases and J by 6 bases, with 13 bases left in between. In germline, CDR1 is SSHAT, CDR2 FNYEAQ (reference sequence). This CDR3 comprises 13 residues. The CDR3 DNA reads as TGTGCCAGCAGCGTAGGAAGGGGCCAGACCCAGTACTTC. The encoded protein is CASSVGRGQTQYF.

This clonotype is medium-sized in the sample. V gene TRBV20-1 combines with J gene TRBJ2-2; 13 bases fit TRBD2. The ends lost 3 bases at V and 7 bases at J; junction bases unmatched: 8. CDR1 and CDR2 from the germline V gene are DFQATT and SNEGSKA (reference sequence). There are 16 residues in the CDR3. The CDR3 sequence: CSASPTSGGSFGELFF. CDR3 DNA: TGCAGTGCTAGCCCGACTAGCGGGGGGTCGTTCGGGGAGCTGTTTTTT.